This TCR beta chain was recorded in a study of Ad26.COV2.S vaccination and SARS-CoV-2 variants. Study details: Enrollment placed the donor in the COV1001 Ad26.COV2.S trial arm.

Treatment specified: over 15 received Ad26.COV2.S at low or high dose, single or two shots; 5 received placebo; per-sample allocation not given. Specimen acquisition occurred on day 63 following the initial vaccine or placebo injection. The protocol was immunoSEQ multiplex PCR, while the TCRdb copy is restricted to in-frame clones and leaves out a portion. This repertoire shows 300,000 to 400,000 clones, roughly 90% found once; its top ten account for 6.4%. The starting material was peripheral blood, obtained in a trial of Ad26.COV2.S vaccine versus placebo. The receptor was isolated from a person aged 18 to 65 who received the Ad26.COV2.S COVID-19 vaccine or a placebo.

The CDR3 sequence is CASTPDRRITEAFF. CDR3 nucleotide sequence: TGTGCCAGCACTCCAGACAGGAGGATTACTGAAGCTTTCTTT. V is TRBV11-1 and J is TRBJ1-1, with D possibly matching TRBD1 (6 bases). Trimming left V 7 bases short and J 5 bases short, with 17 bases between. CDR3 length equals 14 residues. Per germline, CDR1 SGHAT and CDR2 FQDESV (reference sequence).